The clone carrying this T cell receptor (beta chain) has only one observation. A single base separates this from a much larger clone, so it may be a read error. For the second PCR, which ran for about 7 to 12 cycles, a sample-barcoded 5' primer and a J-beta primer mix were used. TCRdb called the 5' RACE reads again in MiXCR, with one record for every CDR3 protein. The sample comprises 1.5 million to 2 million distinct CDR3 sequences, roughly 28% of which are singletons, and roughly 8% rests with the top ten. Germline values: CDR1 DFQATT, CDR2 SNEGSKA (reference sequence). CDR3 size: 15 residues. With 5 bases removed from V and 5 bases from J, the gap between germline ends came to 22 bases. The sample belongs to a study of blood T cells in healthy people across ages.

Sequenced sample: blood. V is TRBV20-1 and J is TRBJ2-7, with D tentatively TRBD2 (6 bases). This TCR was sampled from a woman in her twenties or thirties in good health. CDR3 nucleotide sequence: TGCAGTGCTGGAGTAGCGGACAACAGCCCCCACGAGCAGTACTTC. Protein: CSAGVADNSPHEQYF.